This record concerns one T cell receptor (beta chain) sequence. This clonotype has just a few counts. Its antigen has not been determined. Base qualities are not provided; no much larger clone lies one nucleotide away. Receptor libraries were prepared by PCR. TCRdb lists the instrument as Illumina HiSeq 2500. Molecular barcoding was employed in the preparation of TCR libraries, with unique molecular identifiers being used to normalize TCRbeta repertoire quantification. The public reads were quality trimmed at Q25 with fastp and then assembled into clones with MiXCR by TCRdb, keeping productive beta chains. Rows with one shared CDR3 protein collapse into an entry with the most common genes and DNA. The sample table lists about 980,000 distinct CDR3 sequences, 25% to 35% of them with a count of one. The top ten hold about 28% of the sample. This entry belongs to a study of T-cell reconstitution after alpha-beta-depleted transplantation in children (dated by TCRdb to 2016 to 2017). About the investigation overall: The study quantitatively tracked T-cell immune reconstitution after TCRalphabeta/CD19-depleted allogeneic hematopoietic cell transplantation in children using TCR repertoire profiling. What the research found in general, with its limitations: Apparently early alphabetaT-cell count recovery about two months after transplant reportedly relied on only several hundred rapidly expanded clones derived from non-depleted graft cells. In some patients, the high TCRbeta diversity seen at day 60 was put down to recipient T cells and intrathymic progenitors that had survived conditioning. Over the following months the frequencies of hyperexpanded clones went down, and after one year T-cell counts and TCRbeta diversity were mostly credited to newly produced T cells.

This sample's treatment or condition label indicates: allogeneic hematopoietic cell transplantation with graft depleted of TCRalphabeta T cells and CD19 B cells. The children who served as transplant recipients had been given grafts of TCRalphabeta/CD19-depleted allogeneic hematopoietic cells. Sequencing used PBMCs, mostly from graft donor cells, obtained 360 days after TCRalphabeta/CD19-depleted stem cell transplant. The clonotype comes from a boy under three years old who had a stem cell transplant for SCID, so the T cells may come from the graft donor.

The CDR3 region has the sequence CSAREGARYEQYF. The DNA sequence is given as TGCAGTGCTAGAGAAGGAGCGCGATACGAGCAGTACTTC. The rearrangement combines TRBV20-1 with TRBJ2-7; no D gene can be assigned with confidence. There are 13 amino acids in the CDR3, from cysteine to phenylalanine inclusive. The retained sequence is limited to the CDR3, 39 bases, with the frame set at the first base. V is reduced by 0 bases and J by 4 bases, leaving a spacing of 10 bases between them. The germline V gene (reference sequence) supplies CDR1 DFQATT and CDR2 SNEGSKA.